This T cell receptor beta chain stems from a study of cytomegalovirus exposure and HLA in healthy donors. The method was immunoSEQ multiplex PCR; TCRdb's version includes in-frame clones alone and lacks a portion of them. The sample has 300,000 to 350,000 clones, roughly 86% seen once. The germline gives CDR1 MNHEY, CDR2 SVGAGI. Trimming took 5 bases from V and 3 from J; bases not matched to a gene: 6. The CDR3 spans 14 residues. This rearrangement joins TRBV6-5 to TRBJ2-7; TRBD1 matches at 8 bases. The TCR originated in a man aged 25-40 years in good health and CMV-seronegative. Source material: PBMCs. CDR3 DNA sequence: TGTGCCAGCAGTAAGGACAGGGCGTACTACGAGCAGTACTTC. Amino acids: CASSKDRAYYEQYF.